This T cell receptor beta chain appears in the sequencing data of a study of a mutant IDH1 vaccine in newly diagnosed glioma. Study information: In weeks 1, 3, 5, 7, 11, 15, 19 and 23, patients were immunized, eight times in all. Vaccine administration was initiated 4-6 weeks following radiotherapy alone, or with temozolomide cycles. Points from the study as a whole: It seemed that pseudoprogression was not linked to changes in the top peripheral T cell clonotypes.

Described time point: week 5, during vaccination. In every dose of vaccine, 300 ug of mutant IDH1 20-mer peptide was given alongside topical imiquimod. Profiled with immunoSEQ multiplex PCR; TCRdb holds only in-frame clones, not every one. The sample yields about 60,000 clones, under 90% seen once. The V end was cut by 5 bases, the J end by 0 bases, with 6 bases between. This CDR3 contains 12 residues. CDR1 and CDR2 (germline): SGDLS, YYNGEE. Of note for this clone: Its matching antigen is unknown.

Sequences were derived from PBMCs, sampled from a glioma patient whose treatment included an IDH1 peptide vaccine. This chain connects TRBV9 to TRBJ2-7; D is ambiguous. This TCR was recovered from a woman in her fifties or sixties with glioma. As DNA, the CDR3 is TGTGCCAGCAGTAGTAGCTCCTACGAGCAGTACTTC. Its protein product is CASSSSSYEQYF.